This T cell receptor beta chain comes out of a study of beta chain features in type 1 diabetes. Study overall: The number of sorted cells examined across all samples was 107,917,701.

Expressed TCRB transcripts got sequenced, as all isolated RNA was reverse transcribed. Using immunoSEQ multiplex PCR, the repertoire was profiled, and TCRdb retains in-frame clones only, with some absent. This sample has some 360,000 clones, with 15% to 20% found just once. To note about this clone: The antigen remains undetermined.

Whole-study findings and limits: Whether HLA type affects TCRB rearrangement stayed undetermined in the present work. Moderate yet significant TCRB CDR3 shortening was seen in Type 1 diabetes patients in all four CD4+ subsets.

Germline loops: CDR1 GTSNPN, CDR2 SVGIG (reference sequence). The CDR3 has 19 residues. The V and J ends lost 6 bases and 3 bases, in that order; junction bases with no gene match: 21. The TCR comes from a woman aged 18-29 years in good health. V usage is TRBV30 and J usage is TRBJ2-1, with 9 bases fitting TRBD1. Sequenced sample: naive CD4+ T cells from blood. This CDR3 is CACTQGAGKGRALYNEQFF. In DNA, the CDR3 is TGTGCCTGTACACAGGGGGCAGGGAAAGGACGCGCTCTCTACAATGAGCAGTTCTTC.